This is a list of T cell receptor beta chains from one sample in a study of shared clonotypes between healthy human individuals. Sequencing used immunoSEQ multiplex PCR; TCRdb keeps in-frame clones, though not all of them. This table holds about 1 million clones, around 76% found once. The sequenced sample consisted of memory CD4+ T cells sorted from blood. Receptors were obtained from a man between 18 and 29 years old in good health. The CDR3 runs from the conserved cysteine through the conserved F or W. Fields, in order: clone size, V gene, J gene, D gene, CDR3 protein, CDR3 DNA. D genes are given only for firm matches. For some rows the clone size is stated as once, few or many, or as a class when expanded; others skip it.

clone_size: -; v_call: TRBV2; j_call: TRBJ2-4; d_call: TRBD1; cdr3_aa: CASRRTGRNSVAKNIQYF; cdr3_nt: TGTGCCAGCAGGCGGACAGGGAGGAATTCTGTAGCCAAAAACATTCAGTACTTC
clone_size: -; v_call: TRBV11-2; j_call: TRBJ2-3; d_call: -; cdr3_aa: CASSLVGGGRTDTQYF; cdr3_nt: TGTGCCAGCAGCTTAGTGGGGGGCGGCCGCACAGATACGCAGTATTTT
clone_size: -; v_call: TRBV6-6; j_call: TRBJ2-1; d_call: -; cdr3_aa: CASSYSTVPEQFF; cdr3_nt: TGTGCCAGCAGTTACTCGACTGTCCCTGAGCAGTTCTTC
clone_size: few; v_call: TRBV29-1; j_call: TRBJ1-3; d_call: -; cdr3_aa: CSVGFGNTIYF; cdr3_nt: TGCAGCGTGGGGTTTGGAAACACCATATATTTT
clone_size: -; v_call: TRBV4-2; j_call: TRBJ2-7; d_call: -; cdr3_aa: CASSQDYGSGEQYF; cdr3_nt: TGTGCCAGCAGCCAAGATTATGGGTCGGGTGAGCAGTACTTC
clone_size: -; v_call: TRBV4-2; j_call: TRBJ2-5; d_call: TRBD1; cdr3_aa: CASSSPDRGGQETQYF; cdr3_nt: TGTGCCAGCAGCTCACCGGACAGGGGAGGACAAGAGACCCAGTACTTC
clone_size: -; v_call: TRBV2; j_call: TRBJ1-1; d_call: -; cdr3_aa: CASSDDSLLTEAFF; cdr3_nt: TGTGCCAGCAGTGATGACAGTTTACTAACTGAAGCTTTCTTT
clone_size: -; v_call: TRBV16; j_call: TRBJ1-6; d_call: -; cdr3_aa: CASSRKGEDSPLHF; cdr3_nt: TGTGCCAGCAGCCGTAAGGGGGAAGATTCACCCCTCCACTTT
clone_size: few; v_call: TRBV7-8; j_call: TRBJ2-5; d_call: TRBD1; cdr3_aa: CASRDQQGGTVGQETQYF; cdr3_nt: TGTGCCAGCAGGGATCAACAGGGGGGCACGGTCGGCCAAGAGACCCAGTACTTC
clone_size: -; v_call: TRBV27; j_call: TRBJ2-1; d_call: -; cdr3_aa: CASRQTPSGRSSYNEQFF; cdr3_nt: TGTGCCAGCAGGCAAACCCCCTCCGGGCGGAGCTCCTACAATGAGCAGTTCTTC
clone_size: -; v_call: TRBV30; j_call: TRBJ2-5; d_call: -; cdr3_aa: CAWSALPTAQETQYF; cdr3_nt: TGTGCCTGGAGCGCCCTTCCGACAGCTCAAGAGACCCAGTACTTC
clone_size: many; v_call: TRBV19; j_call: TRBJ2-6; d_call: -; cdr3_aa: CASSIGAAQGAGANVLTF; cdr3_nt: TGTGCCAGTAGTATAGGGGCGGCACAGGGCGCTGGGGCCAACGTCCTGACTTTC
clone_size: -; v_call: TRBV5-4; j_call: TRBJ2-7; d_call: TRBD1; cdr3_aa: CASSPDRGRPYEQYF; cdr3_nt: TGTGCCAGCAGCCCCGACAGGGGGCGCCCCTACGAGCAGTACTTC
clone_size: -; v_call: TRBV10-3; j_call: TRBJ1-2; d_call: -; cdr3_aa: CATGTPLVEGYTF; cdr3_nt: TGTGCCACCGGGACACCCCTTGTGGAAGGCTACACCTTC
clone_size: once; v_call: TRBV15; j_call: TRBJ2-3; d_call: -; cdr3_aa: CATSRDSVERYSSTDTQYF; cdr3_nt: TGTGCCACCAGCAGAGACTCCGTTGAGCGGTACTCTAGCACAGATACGCAGTATTTT
clone_size: -; v_call: TRBV9; j_call: TRBJ2-7; d_call: -; cdr3_aa: CASSAGPTINYEQYF; cdr3_nt: TGTGCCAGCAGCGCCGGTCCGACAATTAACTACGAGCAGTACTTC
clone_size: -; v_call: TRBV6-5; j_call: TRBJ2-7; d_call: TRBD2; cdr3_aa: CASSQQASGAYEQYF; cdr3_nt: TGTGCCAGCAGTCAACAGGCTAGCGGTGCCTACGAGCAGTACTTC
clone_size: once; v_call: TRBV5-1; j_call: TRBJ2-7; d_call: -; cdr3_aa: CASSRRTGTQYHEQYF; cdr3_nt: TGCGCCAGCAGCAGGAGGACCGGGACGCAATATCACGAGCAGTACTTC
clone_size: -; v_call: TRBV2; j_call: TRBJ2-7; d_call: -; cdr3_aa: CASSDEYEQYF; cdr3_nt: TGTGCCAGCAGTGATGAATACGAGCAGTACTTC
clone_size: -; v_call: TRBV9; j_call: TRBJ2-7; d_call: -; cdr3_aa: CASSPRDDASYEQYF; cdr3_nt: TGTGCCAGCAGCCCAAGGGACGACGCCTCCTACGAGCAGTACTTC
clone_size: once; v_call: TRBV18; j_call: TRBJ2-1; d_call: TRBD2; cdr3_aa: CASSPALAGGSEQFF; cdr3_nt: TGTGCCAGCTCACCAGCCCTAGCGGGAGGCTCGGAGCAGTTCTTC
clone_size: -; v_call: TRBV2; j_call: TRBJ2-3; d_call: -; cdr3_aa: CASSLNTQYF; cdr3_nt: TGTGCCAGCAGTTTGAATACGCAGTATTTT
clone_size: -; v_call: TRBV2; j_call: TRBJ2-1; d_call: TRBD1; cdr3_aa: CASRIRTGGGEQFF; cdr3_nt: TGTGCCAGCAGGATCAGGACAGGGGGCGGTGAGCAGTTCTTC
clone_size: -; v_call: TRBV2; j_call: TRBJ1-2; d_call: TRBD1; cdr3_aa: CASTQNRGQGLRGYTF; cdr3_nt: TGTGCCAGCACCCAGAACAGGGGACAGGGACTTCGGGGCTACACCTTC
clone_size: once; v_call: TRBV30; j_call: TRBJ1-3; d_call: -; cdr3_aa: CAWNPGTGGSTIYF; cdr3_nt: TGTGCCTGGAATCCGGGCACCGGAGGAAGCACCATATATTTT
clone_size: -; v_call: TRBV7-2; j_call: TRBJ2-2; d_call: -; cdr3_aa: CASSLATLYTGELFF; cdr3_nt: TGTGCCAGCAGCTTAGCAACACTATACACCGGGGAGCTGTTTTTT
clone_size: -; v_call: TRBV27; j_call: TRBJ2-5; d_call: -; cdr3_aa: CASSKWPPGETQYF; cdr3_nt: TGTGCCAGCAGTAAATGGCCCCCCGGGGAGACCCAGTACTTC
clone_size: -; v_call: TRBV11-2; j_call: TRBJ1-1; d_call: -; cdr3_aa: CASSLVAGNTEAFF; cdr3_nt: TGTGCCAGCAGCTTAGTCGCGGGGAACACTGAAGCTTTCTTT
clone_size: -; v_call: TRBV11-2; j_call: TRBJ2-3; d_call: -; cdr3_aa: CASSRGLGDTQYF; cdr3_nt: TGTGCCAGCAGCCGGGGACTCGGAGATACGCAGTATTTT
clone_size: -; v_call: TRBV7-2; j_call: TRBJ2-2; d_call: -; cdr3_aa: CASSLKGLTNTGELFF; cdr3_nt: TGTGCCAGCAGCTTAAAAGGACTAACGAACACCGGGGAGCTGTTTTTT
clone_size: -; v_call: TRBV6-1; j_call: TRBJ2-3; d_call: TRBD2; cdr3_aa: CASSGLAGGPDTQYF; cdr3_nt: TGTGCCAGCAGTGGTCTTGCGGGGGGCCCAGATACGCAGTATTTT
clone_size: -; v_call: TRBV6-6; j_call: TRBJ2-4; d_call: -; cdr3_aa: CASSSRWGTKNIQYF; cdr3_nt: TGTGCCAGCAGTTCCCGATGGGGGACGAAAAACATTCAGTACTTC
clone_size: -; v_call: TRBV30; j_call: TRBJ2-5; d_call: -; cdr3_aa: CAWREGGETQYF; cdr3_nt: TGTGCCTGGAGAGAGGGCGGAGAGACCCAGTACTTC
clone_size: -; v_call: TRBV4-1; j_call: TRBJ2-7; d_call: TRBD1; cdr3_aa: CASSPRTGGYEQYF; cdr3_nt: TGCGCCAGCTCGCCAAGGACAGGGGGCTACGAGCAGTACTTC
clone_size: -; v_call: TRBV7-9; j_call: TRBJ2-1; d_call: TRBD2; cdr3_aa: CASTGGGTSYNEQFF; cdr3_nt: TGTGCCAGCACGGGCGGGGGGACCTCCTACAATGAGCAGTTCTTC
clone_size: once; v_call: TRBV7-2; j_call: TRBJ2-7; d_call: TRBD2; cdr3_aa: CASSLEGLAGGPSYEQYF; cdr3_nt: TGTGCCAGCAGCTTAGAGGGACTAGCGGGAGGTCCCTCCTACGAGCAGTACTTC
clone_size: -; v_call: TRBV5-1; j_call: TRBJ2-7; d_call: TRBD1; cdr3_aa: CASSLNSDRGGEQYF; cdr3_nt: TGCGCCAGCAGCTTGAATAGCGACAGGGGAGGCGAGCAGTACTTC
clone_size: -; v_call: TRBV7-7; j_call: TRBJ2-5; d_call: -; cdr3_aa: CASSLGPLETQYF; cdr3_nt: TGTGCTAGCAGCTTAGGGCCCCTGGAGACCCAGTACTTC
clone_size: -; v_call: TRBV13; j_call: TRBJ2-5; d_call: TRBD2; cdr3_aa: CASSYRAGGETQYF; cdr3_nt: TGTGCCAGCAGCTACAGGGCGGGGGGAGAGACCCAGTACTTC
clone_size: -; v_call: TRBV30; j_call: TRBJ1-5; d_call: -; cdr3_aa: CAWRAGENQPQHF; cdr3_nt: TGTGCCTGGAGGGCGGGGGAAAATCAGCCCCAGCATTTT
clone_size: once; v_call: TRBV5-1; j_call: TRBJ2-3; d_call: TRBD1; cdr3_aa: CASSLNRGDTQYF; cdr3_nt: TGCGCCAGCAGCTTAAACAGGGGGGATACGCAGTATTTT
clone_size: -; v_call: TRBV12-5; j_call: TRBJ2-1; d_call: TRBD1; cdr3_aa: CASGKGAGPSTIYNEQFF; cdr3_nt: TGTGCTAGTGGTAAGGGGGCAGGCCCGTCAACCATCTACAATGAGCAGTTCTTC
clone_size: -; v_call: TRBV7-9; j_call: TRBJ1-4; d_call: -; cdr3_aa: CASSRQGGLNEKLFF; cdr3_nt: TGTGCCAGCAGCCGCCAAGGGGGTTTAAATGAAAAACTGTTTTTT
clone_size: -; v_call: TRBV30; j_call: TRBJ2-5; d_call: -; cdr3_aa: CAASGRETQYF; cdr3_nt: TGTGCCGCCTCCGGACGTGAGACCCAGTACTTC
clone_size: -; v_call: TRBV9; j_call: TRBJ1-5; d_call: -; cdr3_aa: CASSRGSQPQHF; cdr3_nt: TGTGCCAGCAGCAGGGGCAGTCAGCCCCAGCATTTT
clone_size: -; v_call: TRBV4-3; j_call: TRBJ2-5; d_call: -; cdr3_aa: CASSQDGAYLETQYF; cdr3_nt: TGCGCCAGCAGCCAAGATGGGGCGTATTTAGAGACCCAGTACTTC
clone_size: -; v_call: TRBV18; j_call: TRBJ2-7; d_call: -; cdr3_aa: CASSPRPYEQYF; cdr3_nt: TGTGCCAGCTCACCACGACCCTACGAGCAGTACTTC
clone_size: -; v_call: TRBV18; j_call: TRBJ2-7; d_call: -; cdr3_aa: CASSERGDSSYEQYF; cdr3_nt: TGTGCCAGCTCAGAAAGGGGGGATAGCTCCTACGAGCAGTACTTC
clone_size: -; v_call: TRBV28; j_call: TRBJ2-1; d_call: -; cdr3_aa: CASSLDSSYNEQFF; cdr3_nt: TGTGCCAGCAGTTTAGACAGCTCCTACAATGAGCAGTTCTTC
clone_size: once; v_call: TRBV6-1; j_call: TRBJ2-5; d_call: -; cdr3_aa: CASSVFTGQETQYF; cdr3_nt: TGTGCCAGCAGTGTGTTTACGGGGCAAGAGACCCAGTACTTC
clone_size: once; v_call: TRBV9; j_call: TRBJ2-7; d_call: TRBD2; cdr3_aa: CASSGTSGTYEQYF; cdr3_nt: TGTGCCAGCAGCGGGACTAGCGGGACCTACGAGCAGTACTTC
clone_size: -; v_call: TRBV18; j_call: TRBJ2-7; d_call: TRBD1; cdr3_aa: CASSKGQGDEQYF; cdr3_nt: TGTGCCAGCTCGAAAGGACAGGGGGACGAGCAGTACTTC
clone_size: -; v_call: TRBV18; j_call: TRBJ1-1; d_call: -; cdr3_aa: CASSPKSVSGSEAFF; cdr3_nt: TGTGCCAGCTCACCGAAGTCGGTCAGCGGGTCTGAAGCTTTCTTT
clone_size: -; v_call: TRBV5-5; j_call: TRBJ2-5; d_call: -; cdr3_aa: CASSLSVGGGETQYF; cdr3_nt: TGTGCCAGCAGCTTATCAGTCGGAGGAGGGGAGACCCAGTACTTC